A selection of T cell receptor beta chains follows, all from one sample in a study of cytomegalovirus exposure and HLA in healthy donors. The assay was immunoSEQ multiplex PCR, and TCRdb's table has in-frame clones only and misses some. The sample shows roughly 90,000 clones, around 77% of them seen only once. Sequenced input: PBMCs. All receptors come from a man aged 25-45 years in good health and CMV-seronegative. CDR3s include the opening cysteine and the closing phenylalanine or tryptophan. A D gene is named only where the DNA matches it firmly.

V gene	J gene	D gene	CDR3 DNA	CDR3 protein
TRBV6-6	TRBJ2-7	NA	TGTGCCAGCAGTTCCTTGGACACCCCTCGGGGGAACGAGCAGTACTTC	CASSSLDTPRGNEQYF
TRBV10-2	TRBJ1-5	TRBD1	TGCGCCAGCAGAGACAGGGCTCATAGCAATCAGCCCCAGCATTTT	CASRDRAHSNQPQHF
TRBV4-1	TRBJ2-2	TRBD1	TGCGCCAGCAGCCAACCGGGACAGGGCGGGGAGCTGTTTTTT	CASSQPGQGGELFF
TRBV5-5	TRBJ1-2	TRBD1	TGTGCCAGCAGCTTACGGACAGGGGGCGAAGCTAACTATGGCTACACCTTC	CASSLRTGGEANYGYTF
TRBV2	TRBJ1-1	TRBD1	TGTGCCAGCAGTCGGACAGGGGGATACACTGAAGCTTTCTTT	CASSRTGGYTEAFF
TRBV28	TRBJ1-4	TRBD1	TGTGCCAGCAGTCAGCCGGGACAGGGGGTTGAAAAACTGTTTTTT	CASSQPGQGVEKLFF
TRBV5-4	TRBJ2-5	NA	TGTGCCAGCAGCCCGGGGACACGAGAAAAAGAGACCCAGTACTTC	CASSPGTREKETQYF
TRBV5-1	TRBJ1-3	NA	TGCGCCAGCACTGACTTACAAATTAATTCTGGAAACACCATATATTTT	CASTDLQINSGNTIYF
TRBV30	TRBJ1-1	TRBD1	TGTGCCTCGAAAGGGGGCACGAACACTGAAGCTTTCTTT	CASKGGTNTEAFF
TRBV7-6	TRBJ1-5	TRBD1	TGTGCCAGCAGCCAACAGGGGGGGCCCCAGCATTTT	CASSQQGGPQHF
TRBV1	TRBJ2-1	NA	TGCACCAGCAGCAGAGAGGGGGTTGAGCAGTTCTTC	CTSSREGVEQFF
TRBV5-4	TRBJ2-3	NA	TGTGCCAGCAGCTGGTGGGGGGCAGATACGCAGTATTTT	CASSWWGADTQYF
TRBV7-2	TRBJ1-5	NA	TGTGCCAGCAGCTTTAATAGCAATCAGCCCCAGCATTTT	CASSFNSNQPQHF